The source of this T cell receptor (beta chain) is a study of low-dose radiotherapy and immunotherapy resistance in tumors. Study summary: The patients were given nivolumab 240 mg every two weeks and ipilimumab 1 mg/kg every six weeks, through an intravenous route.

Priming of first-strand cDNA relied on TRAV- and TRBV-specific primers (covering alpha and beta chains). TCR amplification ran 15 to 25 PCR cycles using constant-region and V-primer adapter primers. TCRdb passed the reads through MiXCR, listing each CDR3 protein once. The sample consists of 80,000 to 90,000 distinct CDR3 sequences, roughly a sixth of them appearing once. Documented time point: before trial treatment. The study gave donors nivolumab, ipilimumab, aspirin, low-dose cyclophosphamide and low-dose radiotherapy. This clonotype was counted at least ten times. The V segment lost 1 base and the J segment 3 bases; nucleotides outside the gene matches: 6. Germline V gene data show CDR1 as SGHVS and CDR2 as FQNEAQ. The CDR3 length is 17 residues.

The chain employs TRBV7-8 and TRBJ2-2, with 9 bases matching TRBD2. The clonotype was recovered from a male donor with prostate cancer. The specimen was PBMCs, collected before treatment. Here the CDR3 DNA reads TGTGCCAGCAGCTTAGTGTCAGCGGGGGGACACACCGGGGAGCTGTTTTTT. This encodes CASSLVSAGGHTGELFF.